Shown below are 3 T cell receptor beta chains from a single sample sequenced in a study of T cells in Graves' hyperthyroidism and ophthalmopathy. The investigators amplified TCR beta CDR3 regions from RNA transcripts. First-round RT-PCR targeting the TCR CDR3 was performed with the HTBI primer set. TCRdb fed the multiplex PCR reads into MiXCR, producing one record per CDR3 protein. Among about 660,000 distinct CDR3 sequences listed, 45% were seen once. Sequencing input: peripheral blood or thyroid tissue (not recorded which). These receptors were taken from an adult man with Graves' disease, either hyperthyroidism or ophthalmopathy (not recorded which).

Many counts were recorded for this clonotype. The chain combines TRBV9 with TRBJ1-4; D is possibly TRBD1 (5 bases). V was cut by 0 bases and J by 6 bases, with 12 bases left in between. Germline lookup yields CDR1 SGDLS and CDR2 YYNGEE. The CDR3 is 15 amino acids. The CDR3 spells CASSVAGRSDEKLFF. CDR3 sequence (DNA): TGTGCCAGCAGCGTAGCGGGGCGAAGTGATGAAAAACTGTTTTTT.

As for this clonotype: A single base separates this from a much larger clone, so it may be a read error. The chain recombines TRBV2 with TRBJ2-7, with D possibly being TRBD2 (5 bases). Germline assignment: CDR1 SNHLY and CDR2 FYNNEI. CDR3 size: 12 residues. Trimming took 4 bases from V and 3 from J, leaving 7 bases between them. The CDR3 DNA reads TGTGCCAGCAGTGCGGGGAACTACGAGCAGTACTTC. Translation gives CASSAGNYEQYF.

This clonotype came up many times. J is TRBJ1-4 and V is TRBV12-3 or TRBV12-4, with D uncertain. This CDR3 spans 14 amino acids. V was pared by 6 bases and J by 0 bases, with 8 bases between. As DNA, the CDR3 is TGTGCCAGCAGCTCGGATGCAACTAATGAAAAACTGTTTTTT. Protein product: CASSSDATNEKLFF.